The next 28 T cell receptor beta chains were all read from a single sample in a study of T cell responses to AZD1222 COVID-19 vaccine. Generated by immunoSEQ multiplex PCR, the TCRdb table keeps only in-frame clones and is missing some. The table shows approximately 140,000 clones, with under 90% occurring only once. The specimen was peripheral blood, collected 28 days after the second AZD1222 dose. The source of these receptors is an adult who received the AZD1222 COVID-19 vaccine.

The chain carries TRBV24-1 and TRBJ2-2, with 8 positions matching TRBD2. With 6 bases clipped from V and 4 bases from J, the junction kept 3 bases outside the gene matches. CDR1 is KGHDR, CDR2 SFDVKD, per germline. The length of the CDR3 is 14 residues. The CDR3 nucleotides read TGTGCCACCAGTCCCGGGAGGGTCACCGGGGAGCTGTTTTTT. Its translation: CATSPGRVTGELFF.

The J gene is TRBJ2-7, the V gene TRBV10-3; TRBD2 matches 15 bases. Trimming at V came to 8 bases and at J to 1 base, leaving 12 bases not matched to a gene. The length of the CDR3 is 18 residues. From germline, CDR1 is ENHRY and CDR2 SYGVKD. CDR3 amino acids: CAISLEAGLAGGSYEQYF. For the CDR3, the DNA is TGTGCCATCTCTCTGGAGGCGGGACTAGCGGGAGGTTCCTACGAGCAGTACTTC.

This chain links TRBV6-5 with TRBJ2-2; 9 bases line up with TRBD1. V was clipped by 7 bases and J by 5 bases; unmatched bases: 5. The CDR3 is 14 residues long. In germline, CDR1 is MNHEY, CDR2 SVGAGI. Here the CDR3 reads CASNHRGPTGELFF. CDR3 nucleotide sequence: TGTGCCAGCAACCACAGGGGGCCTACCGGGGAGCTGTTTTTT.

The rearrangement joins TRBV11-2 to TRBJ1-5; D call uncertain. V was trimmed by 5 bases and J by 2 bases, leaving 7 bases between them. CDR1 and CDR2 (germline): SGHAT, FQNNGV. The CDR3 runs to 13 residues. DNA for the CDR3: TGTGCCAGCAGCCCCGTGGGCAATCAGCCCCAGCATTTT. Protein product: CASSPVGNQPQHF.

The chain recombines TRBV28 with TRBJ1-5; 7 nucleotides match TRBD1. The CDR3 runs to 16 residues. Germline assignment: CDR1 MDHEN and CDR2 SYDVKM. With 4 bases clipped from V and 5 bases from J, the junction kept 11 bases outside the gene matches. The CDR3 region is CASSSATGFGDQPQHF. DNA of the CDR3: TGTGCCAGCAGTTCCGCGACAGGGTTTGGCGATCAGCCCCAGCATTTT.

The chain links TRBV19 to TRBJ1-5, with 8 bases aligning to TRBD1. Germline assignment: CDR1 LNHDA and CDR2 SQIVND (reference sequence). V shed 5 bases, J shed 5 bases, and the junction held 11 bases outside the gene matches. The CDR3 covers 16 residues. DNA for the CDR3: TGTGCCAGTAGTCCGCAGGACAGGGTCAGGGATCAGCCCCAGCATTTT. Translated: CASSPQDRVRDQPQHF.

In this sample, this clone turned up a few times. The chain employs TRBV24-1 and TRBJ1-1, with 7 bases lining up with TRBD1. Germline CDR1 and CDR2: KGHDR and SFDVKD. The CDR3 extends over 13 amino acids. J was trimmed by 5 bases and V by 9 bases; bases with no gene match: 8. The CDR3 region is CATRTGTETEAFF. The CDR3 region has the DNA TGTGCCACCCGAACCGGGACAGAAACTGAAGCTTTCTTT.

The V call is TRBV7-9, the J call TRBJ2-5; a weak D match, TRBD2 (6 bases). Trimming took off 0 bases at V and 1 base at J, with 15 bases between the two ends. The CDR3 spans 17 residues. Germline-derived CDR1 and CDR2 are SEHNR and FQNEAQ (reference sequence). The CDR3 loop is CASSLARTGVGQETQYF. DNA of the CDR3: TGTGCCAGCAGCTTAGCCCGGACGGGAGTAGGCCAAGAGACCCAGTACTTC.

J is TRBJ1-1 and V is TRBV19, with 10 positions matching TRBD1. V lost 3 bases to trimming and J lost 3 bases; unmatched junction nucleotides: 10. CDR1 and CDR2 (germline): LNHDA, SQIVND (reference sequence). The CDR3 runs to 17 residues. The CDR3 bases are TGTGCCAGTAGTATGTTAGAGGGGACAGGGGTAGACACTGAAGCTTTCTTT. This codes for CASSMLEGTGVDTEAFF.

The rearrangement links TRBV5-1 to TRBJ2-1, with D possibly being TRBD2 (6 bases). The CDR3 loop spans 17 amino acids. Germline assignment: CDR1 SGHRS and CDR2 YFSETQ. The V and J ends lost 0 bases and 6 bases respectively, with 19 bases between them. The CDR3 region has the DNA TGCGCCAGCAGCTTGGCCATATCCGTTTCGGGAGTCAATGAGCAGTTCTTC. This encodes CASSLAISVSGVNEQFF.

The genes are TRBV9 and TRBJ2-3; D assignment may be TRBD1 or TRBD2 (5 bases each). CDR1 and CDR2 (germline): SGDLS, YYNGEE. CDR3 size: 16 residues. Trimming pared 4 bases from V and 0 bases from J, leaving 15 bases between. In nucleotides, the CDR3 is TGTGCCAGCAGCACCCGGGACGGAGTTAGCACAGATACGCAGTATTTT. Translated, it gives CASSTRDGVSTDTQYF.

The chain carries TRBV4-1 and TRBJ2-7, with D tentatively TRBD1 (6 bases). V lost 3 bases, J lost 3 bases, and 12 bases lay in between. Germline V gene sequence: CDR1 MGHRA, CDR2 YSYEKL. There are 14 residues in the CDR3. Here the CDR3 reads CASSHGTPDYEQYF. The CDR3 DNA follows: TGCGCCAGCAGCCACGGGACACCGGACTACGAGCAGTACTTC.

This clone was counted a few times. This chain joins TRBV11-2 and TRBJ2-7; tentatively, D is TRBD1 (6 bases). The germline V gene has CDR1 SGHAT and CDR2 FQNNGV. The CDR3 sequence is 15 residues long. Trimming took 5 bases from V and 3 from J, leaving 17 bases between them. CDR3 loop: CASSLGAGENYEQYF. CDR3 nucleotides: TGTGCCAGCAGCCTAGGGGCAGGGGAAAACTACGAGCAGTACTTC.

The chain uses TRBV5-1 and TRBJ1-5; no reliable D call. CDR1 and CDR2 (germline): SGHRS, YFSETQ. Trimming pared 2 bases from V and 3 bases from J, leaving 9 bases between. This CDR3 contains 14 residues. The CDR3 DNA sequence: TGCGCCAGCAGCTTAACCGGGTACAATCAGCCCCAGCATTTT. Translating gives CASSLTGYNQPQHF.

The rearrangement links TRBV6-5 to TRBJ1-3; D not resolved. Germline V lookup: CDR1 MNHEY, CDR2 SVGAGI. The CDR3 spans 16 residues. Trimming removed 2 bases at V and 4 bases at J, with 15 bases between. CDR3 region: CASSYKRDSAGNTIYF. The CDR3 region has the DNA TGTGCCAGCAGTTACAAGAGGGATTCAGCAGGAAACACCATATATTTT.

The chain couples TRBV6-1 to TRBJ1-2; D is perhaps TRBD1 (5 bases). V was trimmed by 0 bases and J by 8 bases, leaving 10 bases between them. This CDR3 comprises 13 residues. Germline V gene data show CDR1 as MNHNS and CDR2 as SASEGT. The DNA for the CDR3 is TGTGCCAGCAGTGAAGCGGGGGTCAGGGGCTACACCTTC. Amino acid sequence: CASSEAGVRGYTF.

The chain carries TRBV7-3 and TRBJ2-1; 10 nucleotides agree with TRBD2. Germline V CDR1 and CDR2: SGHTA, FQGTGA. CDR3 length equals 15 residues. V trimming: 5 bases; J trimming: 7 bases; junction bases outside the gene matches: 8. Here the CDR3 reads CASSPAERGGNEQFF. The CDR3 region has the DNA TGTGCCAGCAGCCCAGCGGAGCGGGGGGGGAATGAGCAGTTCTTC.

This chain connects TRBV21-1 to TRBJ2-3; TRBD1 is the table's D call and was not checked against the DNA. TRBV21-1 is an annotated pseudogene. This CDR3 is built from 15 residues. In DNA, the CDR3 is TGTGCCAGCAGAGCGCACAGGGGAGGCACAGATACGCAGTATTTT. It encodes CASRAHRGGTDTQYF.

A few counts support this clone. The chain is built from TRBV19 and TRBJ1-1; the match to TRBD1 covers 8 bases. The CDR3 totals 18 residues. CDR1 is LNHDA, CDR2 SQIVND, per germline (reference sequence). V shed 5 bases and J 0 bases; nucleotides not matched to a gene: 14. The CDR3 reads CASSPPSSSGQVNTEAFF. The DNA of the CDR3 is TGTGCCAGTAGTCCTCCATCCTCCTCGGGACAGGTGAACACTGAAGCTTTCTTT.

The CDR3 is CASSPRQDSVPLHF. CDR3 DNA: TGTGCCAGCAGCCCTAGACAGGATTCGGTCCCCCTCCACTTT. This chain uses TRBV3-1 (or the pseudogene TRBV3-2) with TRBJ1-6; the D gene is possibly TRBD1 (6 bases). This CDR3 spans 14 amino acids. The germline V gene encodes CDR1 LGHDT and CDR2 YNNKEL (reference sequence). V was cut by 4 bases and J by 13 bases, with 17 bases left in between.

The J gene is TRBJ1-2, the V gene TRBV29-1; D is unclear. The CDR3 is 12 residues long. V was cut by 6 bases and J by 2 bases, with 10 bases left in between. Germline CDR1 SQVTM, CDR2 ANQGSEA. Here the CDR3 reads CSVADGNYGYTF. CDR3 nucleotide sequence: TGCAGCGTCGCGGACGGAAACTATGGCTACACCTTC.

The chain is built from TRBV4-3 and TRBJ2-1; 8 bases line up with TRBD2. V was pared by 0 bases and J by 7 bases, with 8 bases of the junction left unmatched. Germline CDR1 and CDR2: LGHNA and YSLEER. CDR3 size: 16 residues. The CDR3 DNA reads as TGCGCCAGCAGCCAAGACCCTCCGGGACTAGTGAATGAGCAGTTCTTC. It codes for CASSQDPPGLVNEQFF.

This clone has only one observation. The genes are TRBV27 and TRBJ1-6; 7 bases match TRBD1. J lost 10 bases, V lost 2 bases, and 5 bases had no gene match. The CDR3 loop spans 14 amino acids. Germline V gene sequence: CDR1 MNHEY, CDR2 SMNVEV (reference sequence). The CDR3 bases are TGTGCCAGCAGTTTAGGGACAGAGGGCTCACCCCTCCACTTT. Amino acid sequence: CASSLGTEGSPLHF.

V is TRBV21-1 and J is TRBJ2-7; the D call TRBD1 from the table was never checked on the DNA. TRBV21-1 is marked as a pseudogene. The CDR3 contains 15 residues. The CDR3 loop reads CASSKGGTEPSWQYV. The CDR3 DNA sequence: TGTGCCAGCAGCAAAGGGGGGACAGAACCGAGTTGGCAGTACGTC.

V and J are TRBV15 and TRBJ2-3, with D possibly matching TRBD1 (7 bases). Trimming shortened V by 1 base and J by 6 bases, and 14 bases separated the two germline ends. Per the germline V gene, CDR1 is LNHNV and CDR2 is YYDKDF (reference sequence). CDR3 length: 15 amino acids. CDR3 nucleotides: TGTGCCACCAGCAGAGTGGCAGGGGGGTTCGATACGCAGTATTTT. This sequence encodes CATSRVAGGFDTQYF.

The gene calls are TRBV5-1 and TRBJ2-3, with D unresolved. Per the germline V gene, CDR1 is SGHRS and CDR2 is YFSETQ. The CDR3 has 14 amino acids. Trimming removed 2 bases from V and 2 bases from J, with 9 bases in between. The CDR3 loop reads CASSFGEPTDTQYF. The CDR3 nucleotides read TGCGCCAGCAGCTTTGGCGAACCCACAGATACGCAGTATTTT.

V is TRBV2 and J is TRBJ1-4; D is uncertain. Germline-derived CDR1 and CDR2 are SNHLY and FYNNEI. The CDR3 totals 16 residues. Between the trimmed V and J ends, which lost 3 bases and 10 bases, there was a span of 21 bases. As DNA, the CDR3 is TGTGCCAGCAGTGAGACCGATAGCCTGGGTATGGGAAAACTGTTTTTT. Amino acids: CASSETDSLGMGKLFF.

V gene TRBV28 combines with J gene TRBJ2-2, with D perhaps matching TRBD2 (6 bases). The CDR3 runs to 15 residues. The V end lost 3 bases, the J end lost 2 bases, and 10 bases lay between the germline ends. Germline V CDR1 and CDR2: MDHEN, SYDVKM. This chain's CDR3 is CASSLGGINTGELFF. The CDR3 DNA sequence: TGTGCCAGCAGTTTGGGCGGGATAAACACCGGGGAGCTGTTTTTT.